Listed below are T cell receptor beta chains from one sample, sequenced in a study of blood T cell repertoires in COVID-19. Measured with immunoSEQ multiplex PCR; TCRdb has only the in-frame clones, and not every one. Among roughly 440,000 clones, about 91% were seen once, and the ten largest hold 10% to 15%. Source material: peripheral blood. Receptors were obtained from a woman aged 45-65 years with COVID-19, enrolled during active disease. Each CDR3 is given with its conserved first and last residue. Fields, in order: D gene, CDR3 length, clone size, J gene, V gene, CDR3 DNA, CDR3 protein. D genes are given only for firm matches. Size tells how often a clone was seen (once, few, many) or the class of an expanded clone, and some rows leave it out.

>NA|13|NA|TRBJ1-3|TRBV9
TGTGCCAGCAGCGTAGAATACACCGACACCATATATTTT
CASSVEYTDTIYF
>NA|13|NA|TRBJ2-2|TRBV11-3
TGTGCCAGCAGCTTTGCGGGCACCGGGGAGCTGTTTTTT
CASSFAGTGELFF
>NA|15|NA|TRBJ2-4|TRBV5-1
TGCGCCAGCAGCTCCGGAGGTCTAGCCAAAAACATTCAGTACTTC
CASSSGGLAKNIQYF
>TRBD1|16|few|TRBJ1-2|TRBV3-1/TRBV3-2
TGTGCCAGCAGCCCTCGGACAGGGCCGAGATGGGGTGGCTACACCTTC
CASSPRTGPRWGGYTF
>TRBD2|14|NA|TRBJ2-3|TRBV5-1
TGCGCCAGCAGCTCCGGACTAGTCGCGGATACGCAGTATTTT
CASSSGLVADTQYF
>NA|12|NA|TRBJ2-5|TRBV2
TGTGCCAGCAGTAATCGGAGGGAGACCCAGTACTTC
CASSNRRETQYF
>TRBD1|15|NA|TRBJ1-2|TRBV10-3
TGTGCCATCAGTGATGAGGCAGGGGGCGCCGGTGGCTACACCTTC
CAISDEAGGAGGYTF
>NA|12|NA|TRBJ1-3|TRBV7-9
TGTGCCAGCTCCACCTTCGGGGACACCATATATTTT
CASSTFGDTIYF
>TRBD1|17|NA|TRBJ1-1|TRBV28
TGTGCCAGCAGCCGGGGGACAGGGCCCCGGATGAACACTGAAGCTTTCTTT
CASSRGTGPRMNTEAFF
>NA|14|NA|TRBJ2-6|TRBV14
TGTGCCAGCAGCCAACGGAGGACTATCAACGTCCTGACTTTC
CASSQRRTINVLTF